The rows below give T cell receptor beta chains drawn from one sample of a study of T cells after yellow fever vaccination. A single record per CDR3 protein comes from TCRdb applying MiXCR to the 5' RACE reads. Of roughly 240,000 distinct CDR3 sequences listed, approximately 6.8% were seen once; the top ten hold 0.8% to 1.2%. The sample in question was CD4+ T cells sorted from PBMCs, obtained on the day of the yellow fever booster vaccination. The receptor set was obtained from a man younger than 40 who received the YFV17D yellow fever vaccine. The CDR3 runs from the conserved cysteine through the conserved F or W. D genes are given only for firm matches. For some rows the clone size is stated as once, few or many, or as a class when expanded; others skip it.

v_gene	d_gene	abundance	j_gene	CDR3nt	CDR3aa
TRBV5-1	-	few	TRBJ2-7	TGCGCCAGCAGCCGGACAATGACAGAGCAGTACTTC	CASSRTMTEQYF
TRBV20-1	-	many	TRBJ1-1	TGCAGTGCTTACTTCAGGGTGGAAGCTTTCTTT	CSAYFRVEAFF
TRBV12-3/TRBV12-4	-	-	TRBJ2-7	TGTGCCAGCAGTCGATACAGGTCCTACGAGCAGTACTTC	CASSRYRSYEQYF
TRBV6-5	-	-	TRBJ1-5	TGTGCCAGCAGCAGTAGTGATCAGCCCCAGCATTTT	CASSSSDQPQHF
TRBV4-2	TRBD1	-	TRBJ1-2	TGTGCCAGCGACGGACAGGGGGCATATGGCTACACCTTC	CASDGQGAYGYTF
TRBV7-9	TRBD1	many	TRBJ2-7	TGTGCCAGCAGCTTCGGGACAGCTACCTACGAGCAGTACTTC	CASSFGTATYEQYF
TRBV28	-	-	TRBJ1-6	TGTGCCAGCAGGCAGGGAAGCTATAATTCACCCCTCCACTTT	CASRQGSYNSPLHF
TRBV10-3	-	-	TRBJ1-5	TGTGCCATCAGATCGAGGGACGATCAGCCCCAGCATTTT	CAIRSRDDQPQHF
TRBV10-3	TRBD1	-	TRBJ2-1	TGTGCCAACGGACAGGGCGCCAATGAGCAGTTCTTC	CANGQGANEQFF
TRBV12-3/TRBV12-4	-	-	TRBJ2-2	TGTGCCAGCAGTGGGGATCTAGTGTCGAGGGGCGGGGAGCTGTTTTTT	CASSGDLVSRGGELFF
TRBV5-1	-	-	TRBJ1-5	TGCGCCAGCAGCTTGGCTGGCGGGAGCTTTTCCAATCAGCCCCAGCATTTT	CASSLAGGSFSNQPQHF
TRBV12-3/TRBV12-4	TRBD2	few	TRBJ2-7	TGTGCCAGCAGCCCGCTGACGTTCCGAGGGACTAGCGTAACCTACGAGCAGTACTTC	CASSPLTFRGTSVTYEQYF
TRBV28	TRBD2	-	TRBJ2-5	TGTGCCAGCAGTTTTCGGCTAGCGGGATTGTCCCAAGAGACCCAGTACTTC	CASSFRLAGLSQETQYF
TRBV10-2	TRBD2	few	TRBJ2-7	TGCGCCAGCAGCAAGACTAGCGGCCTATACGAGCAGTACTTC	CASSKTSGLYEQYF
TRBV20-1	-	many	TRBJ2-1	TGCAGTGCTCCCCGAACCGATTTCAATGAGCAGTTCTTC	CSAPRTDFNEQFF
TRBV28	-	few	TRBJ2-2	TGTGCCAGCAGCCTCCCCGGGACGGGCACCGGGGAGCTGTTTTTT	CASSLPGTGTGELFF
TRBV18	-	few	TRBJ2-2	TGTGCCAGCTCACCACCGAGTCAGGCCGGGGAGCTGTTTTTT	CASSPPSQAGELFF
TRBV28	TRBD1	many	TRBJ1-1	TGTGCCAGCAGTAACTGGGGACAGTCCAAGGTGGGCACTGAAGCTTTCTTT	CASSNWGQSKVGTEAFF
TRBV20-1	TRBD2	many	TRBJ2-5	TGCAGTGCTAGAGGCCTAGCGGGGCGTCAAGAGACCCAGTACTTC	CSARGLAGRQETQYF
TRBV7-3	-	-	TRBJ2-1	TGTGCCAGCAGCTTACTGACGGGAGACTACAATGAGCAGTTCTTC	CASSLLTGDYNEQFF
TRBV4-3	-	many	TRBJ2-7	TGCGCCAGCAGCCAAGACGGAGGCCCTTACGAGCAGTACTTC	CASSQDGGPYEQYF
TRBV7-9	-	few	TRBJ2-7	TGTGCCAGCAGTGCCGAGGGCAGAAGGCTCTACGAGCAGTACTTC	CASSAEGRRLYEQYF
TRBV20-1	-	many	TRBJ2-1	TGCTGTGCTAGAGACGCCGGGACTGGTTACTACAATGAGCAGTTCTTC	CCARDAGTGYYNEQFF
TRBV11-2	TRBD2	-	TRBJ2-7	TGTGCCAGCACCCCTCTCACTAGCGGGACAGGCGAGCAGTACTTC	CASTPLTSGTGEQYF
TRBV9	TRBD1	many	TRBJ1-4	TGTGCCAGCAGCCCCAGGGGGCGAGGGGAAAAACTGTTTTTT	CASSPRGRGEKLFF
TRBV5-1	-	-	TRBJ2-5	TGCGCCAGCAGCTTGGGCGCGGCAAACCAAGAGACCCAGTACTTC	CASSLGAANQETQYF
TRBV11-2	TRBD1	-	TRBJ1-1	TGTGCCAGCAGCCAGGGACAGACCATGAACACTGAAGCTTTCTTT	CASSQGQTMNTEAFF
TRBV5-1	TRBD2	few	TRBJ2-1	TGCGCCAGCAGCTTGGTATACCTAGCGGGGTACAATGAGCAGTTCTTC	CASSLVYLAGYNEQFF
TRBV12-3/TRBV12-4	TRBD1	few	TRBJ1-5	TGTGCCAGCAGGGGACAGGAGTACCAGCCCCAGCATTTT	CASRGQEYQPQHF
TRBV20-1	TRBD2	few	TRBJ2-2	TGCAGTGCTAGACTAGCGGGAAGCACCGGGGAGCTGTTTTTT	CSARLAGSTGELFF
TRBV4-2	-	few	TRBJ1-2	TGTGCCAGCAGCCAAGAAGGTCAGGGCGGCCGGGAGTTCGGCTACACCTTC	CASSQEGQGGREFGYTF
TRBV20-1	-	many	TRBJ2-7	TGCAGTGCTAGGCGAACCCCCTACGAGCAGTACTTC	CSARRTPYEQYF
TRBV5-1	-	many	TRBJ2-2	TGCGCCAGCAGCTTAGGGGCGTCCGGGGAGCTGTTTTTT	CASSLGASGELFF
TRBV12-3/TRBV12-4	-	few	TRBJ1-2	TGTGCCAGCAGTTTACGACTTCAAGACCACTATGGCTACACCTTC	CASSLRLQDHYGYTF
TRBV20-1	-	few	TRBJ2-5	TGCAGTGCTAGGATGGGTCGGGGACAAGAGACCCAGTACTTC	CSARMGRGQETQYF
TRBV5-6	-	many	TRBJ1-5	TGTGCCAGCAGCTTGGAGGGCAGGAGATCTCAGCCCCAGCATTTT	CASSLEGRRSQPQHF
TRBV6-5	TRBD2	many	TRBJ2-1	TGTGCCAGCAGGTCCCCGGGGCTAGCGGGAGGTCGCAATGAGCAGTTCTTC	CASRSPGLAGGRNEQFF
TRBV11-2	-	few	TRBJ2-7	TGTGCCAGCAGCGATGCCGGGGAGTGGGAACCCTCCTACGACGAGCAGTACTTC	CASSDAGEWEPSYDEQYF
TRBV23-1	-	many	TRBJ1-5	TGCGCCAGCAGTCTAGTGGGGGCAGGGATCAATCAGCCCCAGCATTTT	CASSLVGAGINQPQHF
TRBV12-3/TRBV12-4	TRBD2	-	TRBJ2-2	TGTGCCAGCAGTCATCAGCGGGGAAACACCGGGGAGCTGTTTTTT	CASSHQRGNTGELFF
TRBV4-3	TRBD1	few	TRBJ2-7	TGCGCCAGCAGCCAAGAGGGGACAGGGACGTACGAGCAGTACTTC	CASSQEGTGTYEQYF
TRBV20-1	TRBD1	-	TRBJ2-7	TGCAGTGCCGGGACAGGGGGAACCTACGAGCAGTACTTC	CSAGTGGTYEQYF
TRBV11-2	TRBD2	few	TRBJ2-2	TGTGCCAGCAGCCAGGCGGCGGGGGCGAACACCGGGGAGCTGTTTTTT	CASSQAAGANTGELFF
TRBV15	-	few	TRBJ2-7	TGTGCCTCGAACACACAGGGTCCCTCCTACGAGCAGTACTTC	CASNTQGPSYEQYF
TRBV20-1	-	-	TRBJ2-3	TGCAGTGCTAAAAGCGACACAGATACGCAGTATTTT	CSAKSDTDTQYF
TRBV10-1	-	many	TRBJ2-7	TGCGCCAGCAGTTCGAGCCGCGGCGAGCAGTACTTC	CASSSSRGEQYF
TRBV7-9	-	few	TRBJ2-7	TGTGCCAGCGCAAGGGACCAAAAATACGAGCAGTACTTC	CASARDQKYEQYF
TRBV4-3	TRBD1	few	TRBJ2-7	TGCGCCAGCAGCCGGGACAGTGCTTCCTACGAGCAGTACTTC	CASSRDSASYEQYF
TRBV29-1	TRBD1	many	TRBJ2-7	TGCAGCATCGGACAGGGTGAAAACTACGAGCAGTACTTC	CSIGQGENYEQYF
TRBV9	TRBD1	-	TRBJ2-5	TGTGCCAGCAGCCTGGGACAGAGAGGGGGGACCCAGTACTTC	CASSLGQRGGTQYF
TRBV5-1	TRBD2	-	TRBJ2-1	TGCGCCAGCAGCTCATTCCAGGCGGCGGGGGGCAATGAGCAGTTCTTC	CASSSFQAAGGNEQFF
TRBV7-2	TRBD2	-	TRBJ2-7	TGTGCCAGCACCCTCGTGGCGGGGGGTGGTGGATACGAGCAGTACTTC	CASTLVAGGGGYEQYF
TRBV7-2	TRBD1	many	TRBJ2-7	TGTGCCAGCAGCACGGACAGGGGCTCCTACGAGCAGTACTTC	CASSTDRGSYEQYF
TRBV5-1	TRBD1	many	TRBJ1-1	TGCGCCAGCAGCTTGGATGTACGGGACAGCAACACTGAAGCTTTCTTT	CASSLDVRDSNTEAFF
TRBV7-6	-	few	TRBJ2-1	TGTGCCAGCAGCTTTCCGGGACCCCAAACGGATGAGCAGTTCTTC	CASSFPGPQTDEQFF
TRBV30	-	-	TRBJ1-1	TGTGCCTGGAGTGGTTCTAGAAACAGAGCTTTCTTT	CAWSGSRNRAFF